A single sample is the source of the 7 T cell receptor beta chains below, sequenced in a study of blood T cells in healthy people across ages. The second PCR ran roughly 6 to 11 cycles with a sample-barcoded 5' primer and J-beta primers. TCRdb reanalysed the 5' RACE reads using MiXCR and keeps one entry per CDR3 protein. The data contain around 1,000,000 distinct CDR3 sequences, 35% to 45% of them seen just once; the ten biggest clones take up approximately 14%. The source material was blood. The receptors derive from a man younger than 35 in good health.

V usage is TRBV20-1 and J usage is TRBJ2-3; D is perhaps TRBD2 (5 bases). Germline CDR1 and CDR2: DFQATT and SNEGSKA (reference sequence). The CDR3 length is 14 residues. Between the trimmed V and J ends, which lost 0 bases and 0 bases, there was a span of 7 bases. CDR3: CSARDRGSTDTQYF. The CDR3 DNA reads as TGCAGTGCTAGAGATCGAGGGAGCACAGATACGCAGTATTTT.

The rearrangement joins TRBV19 to TRBJ1-2, with a tentative D call TRBD1 (5 bases). In germline, CDR1 is LNHDA, CDR2 SQIVND (reference sequence). The V end lost 3 bases, the J end lost 3 bases, and 14 bases lay between the germline ends. This CDR3 comprises 15 residues. The CDR3 sequence: CASSIPRGGDYGYTF. Here the CDR3 DNA reads TGTGCCAGTAGTATCCCTCGCGGAGGGGACTATGGCTACACCTTC.

The rearrangement links TRBV4-1 to TRBJ2-1; perhaps TRBD2 as D (7 bases). Between the trimmed V and J ends, which lost 6 bases and 10 bases, there was a span of 25 bases. In germline, CDR1 is MGHRA, CDR2 YSYEKL. The CDR3 loop spans 16 amino acids. Here the CDR3 DNA reads TGCGCCAGCAGGCATCAAGGGGGGGGCCTTCTGGGCGAGCAGTTCTTC. Protein sequence: CASRHQGGGLLGEQFF.

V is TRBV6-1 and J is TRBJ1-2; D remains unclear. The CDR3 sequence is 13 residues long. Trimming stripped 4 bases from V and 5 bases from J, with 11 bases between. Germline V gene data show CDR1 as MNHNS and CDR2 as SASEGT. The CDR3 region is CASSGQGRYGYTF. The CDR3 coding sequence is TGTGCCAGCAGTGGACAAGGGAGATATGGCTACACCTTC.

This clonotype was detected a few times. The genes are TRBV5-1 and TRBJ1-1; D gene uncertain. V lost 0 bases and J lost 1, with 7 bases in between. The CDR3 length is 14 residues. Germline V CDR1 and CDR2: SGHRS, YFSETQ. This CDR3 reads CASSLVDSNTEAFF. CDR3 nucleotides: TGCGCCAGCAGCTTGGTGGATTCGAACACTGAAGCTTTCTTT.

This clonotype appeared a few times. This chain links TRBV6-1 with TRBJ2-7; D may correspond to TRBD1 or TRBD2 (5 bases each). The V gene's germline CDR1 is MNHNS and CDR2 SASEGT. This CDR3 has 14 residues. V lost 5 bases and J lost 2, with 13 bases in between. Here the CDR3 reads CASSTWGFAYEQYF. CDR3 in DNA: TGTGCCAGCAGTACATGGGGGTTCGCCTACGAGCAGTACTTC.

This clonotype was recorded once. This chain uses TRBV7-9 with TRBJ2-7; D is possibly TRBD2 (5 bases). This CDR3 contains 14 residues. Germline V lookup: CDR1 SEHNR, CDR2 FQNEAQ (reference sequence). V was pared by 3 bases and J by 1 base, with 10 bases between. The CDR3 coding sequence is TGTGCCAGCAGCTTCTCCGGGGTTTCCTACGAGCAGTACTTC. As protein: CASSFSGVSYEQYF.